This T cell receptor beta chain was observed in a study of identical twins (TCRdb year 2016). About the full investigation: The study deep-sequenced TCR alpha and beta repertoires from monozygotic twins, unrelated adults of various ages and cord blood to test whether fetal clonotypes persist. To rule out contamination, replicate twin experiments were performed at different times with different library preparation protocols. Here is what the overall study found, with its caveats: In monozygotic twins, out-of-frame TCR alpha sharing was systematically underestimated by recombination models, although the models agreed with sharing between unrelated individuals. Fewer insertions were carried by abundant cord blood beta clonotypes, a similar but weaker trend appeared in young adult naive repertoires, and no such trend appeared in memory repertoires. Compared with coincidental sharing between unrelated individuals, out-of-frame TCR alpha sequences shared between twins had an excess of sequences with low generation probability. Because the same donors could not be followed over many years, conclusions were based on cross-sectional statistical analysis. Zero-insertion analyses could be partly confounded by invariant T cells such as MAIT and iNKT, though diverse VJ usage argued against such confounding for most clonotypes. Excess twin sharing in beta out-of-frame sequences was weaker because fewer shared sequences lowered the signal-to-noise ratio.

Concerning this clonotype itself: Its cognate antigen has yet to be identified. Per-nucleotide qualities are absent, and no much larger clonotype sits a single base away.

Every donor was a healthy Caucasian. Using Miltenyi CD45RO+ enrichment and human naive T-cell isolation kits, memory (CD45RO+) and naive T cells were isolated from PBMC. Library creation used 5' RACE. The sequencer listed for this sample is Illumina HiSeq 2000. Template switching added a universal primer binding site, and the final cDNA carried a unique molecular identifier that allowed TCR cDNA molecules to be counted accurately. Specific primers in the conserved constant-segment region were used to synthesize first-strand cDNA for TCR alpha and beta chains. Each cDNA library was double barcoded, with a SMART-Mk sample barcode plus Illumina barcodes, to control for contamination. TruSeq adapter sequences, together with Illumina sample barcodes, were added in two successive PCR steps. The Illumina HiSeq platform was used with custom primers to sequence TCR alpha and beta cDNA libraries. For the original study's pipeline: Unique molecular identifiers were extracted from raw reads with MiGEC, and CDR3 positions were determined with MiXCR. Recombination models were inferred per individual with the repgenHMM and IGoR tools using an EM algorithm. The tcR package in R was used for shared clonotype analysis, with sharing normalized by the product of cloneset sizes. To study raw recombination free of thymic and clonal selection effects, out-of-frame nonproductive sequences were analyzed. TCRdb reran the public reads through fastp at Q25 and MiXCR, keeping productive beta chains. Each entry merges the rows of one CDR3 protein and shows their most common DNA and genes. These V and J calls derive from TCRdb rather than the authors' analysis. Across this sample there are around 220,000 distinct CDR3 sequences, with about an eighth seen only once. About 9% of the sample lies in the top ten.

Sequences were obtained from memory (CD45RO+) T cells sorted from blood. This specimen's cell subset or site label, per the study, means: CD45RO+ enriched T cells. The sequence was obtained from a woman under 30 in good health.

The CDR3 is CASSPEGARGNTIYF. The nucleotides read TGCGCCAGCAGTCCTGAAGGGGCAAGAGGAAACACCATATATTTT. This receptor chain uses TRBV5-1 and TRBJ1-3; TRBD1 is a weak D gene call, 5 bases matching. Including cysteine and phenylalanine, the CDR3 has 15 amino acids. Solely the CDR3 DNA is kept, with 45 bases framed from the first base. V sheds 5 bases and J sheds 4 bases, leaving 16 bases between their ends. CDR1 and CDR2 are drawn from the germline V gene: SGHRS, YFSETQ.